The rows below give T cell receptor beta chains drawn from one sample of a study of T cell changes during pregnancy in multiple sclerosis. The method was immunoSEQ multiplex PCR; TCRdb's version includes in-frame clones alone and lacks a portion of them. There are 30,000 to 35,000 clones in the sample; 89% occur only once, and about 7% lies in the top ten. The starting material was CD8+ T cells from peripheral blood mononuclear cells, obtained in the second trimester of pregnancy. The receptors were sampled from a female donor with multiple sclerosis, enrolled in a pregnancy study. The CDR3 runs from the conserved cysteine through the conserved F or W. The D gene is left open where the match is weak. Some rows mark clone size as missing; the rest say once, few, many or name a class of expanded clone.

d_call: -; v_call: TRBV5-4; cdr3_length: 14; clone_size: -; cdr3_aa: CASSLAQASYEQYF
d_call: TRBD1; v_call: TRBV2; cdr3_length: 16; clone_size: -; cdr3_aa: CASSDRQGKITDTQYF
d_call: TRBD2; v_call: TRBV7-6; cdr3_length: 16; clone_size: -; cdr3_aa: CASSSRGEVSTDTQYF
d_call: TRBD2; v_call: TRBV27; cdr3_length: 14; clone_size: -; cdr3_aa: CASKMGGSYNEQFF
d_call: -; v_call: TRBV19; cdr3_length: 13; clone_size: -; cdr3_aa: CASSIGLWGTQYF
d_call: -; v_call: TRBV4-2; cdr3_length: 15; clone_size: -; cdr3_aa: CASSQEGERSYEQYF
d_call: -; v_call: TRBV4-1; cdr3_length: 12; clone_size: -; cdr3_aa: CASSPSGNEQFF
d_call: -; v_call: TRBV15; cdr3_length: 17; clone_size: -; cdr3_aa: CATSRGVPTATNEKLFF
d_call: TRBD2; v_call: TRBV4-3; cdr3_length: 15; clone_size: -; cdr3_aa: CASSPSGRAYNEQFF
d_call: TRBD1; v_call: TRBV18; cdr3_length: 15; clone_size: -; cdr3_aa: CASSPRTGETDTQYF
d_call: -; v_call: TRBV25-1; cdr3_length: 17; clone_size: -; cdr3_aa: CASSEQPSGGAFYGYTF
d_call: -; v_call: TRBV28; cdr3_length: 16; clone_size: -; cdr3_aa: CASGARRVDDTGELFF
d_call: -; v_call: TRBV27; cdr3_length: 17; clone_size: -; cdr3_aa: CASSFWERTGSYNEQFF
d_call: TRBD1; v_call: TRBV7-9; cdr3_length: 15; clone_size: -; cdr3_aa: CASSSGQGPNTEAFF
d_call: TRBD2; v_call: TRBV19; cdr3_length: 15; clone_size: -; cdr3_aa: CASRGGNSGANVLTF
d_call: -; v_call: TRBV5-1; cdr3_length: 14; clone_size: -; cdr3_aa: CASSFSTGFYEQYF
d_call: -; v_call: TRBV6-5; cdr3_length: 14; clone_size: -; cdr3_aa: CASSYTRFNQPQHF
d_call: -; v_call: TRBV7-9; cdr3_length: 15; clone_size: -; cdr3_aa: CASSSTGILGYGYTF
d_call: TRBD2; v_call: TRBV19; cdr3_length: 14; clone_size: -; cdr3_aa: CASSIFGLASEQYF
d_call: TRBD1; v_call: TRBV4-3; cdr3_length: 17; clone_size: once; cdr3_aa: CASSQDAGGGYGYGYTF
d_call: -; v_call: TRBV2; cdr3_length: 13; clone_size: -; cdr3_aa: CAIQRGSYNEQFF
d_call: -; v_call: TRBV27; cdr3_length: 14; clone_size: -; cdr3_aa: CASITGSGNTEAFF
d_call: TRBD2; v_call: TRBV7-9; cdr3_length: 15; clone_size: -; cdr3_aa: CASSSGTSGVNTQYF
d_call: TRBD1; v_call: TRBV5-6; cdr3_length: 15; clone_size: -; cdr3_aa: CASSERDSPNQPQHF
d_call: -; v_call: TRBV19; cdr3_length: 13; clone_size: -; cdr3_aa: CASSPGPLGEQYF
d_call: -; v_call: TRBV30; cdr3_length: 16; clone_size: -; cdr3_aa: CAWRSRRSGSYNEQFF
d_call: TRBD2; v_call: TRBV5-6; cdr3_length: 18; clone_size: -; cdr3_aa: CASSSPARTSRESNEQFF
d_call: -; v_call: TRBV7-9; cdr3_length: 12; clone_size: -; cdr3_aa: CASSWADREQYF
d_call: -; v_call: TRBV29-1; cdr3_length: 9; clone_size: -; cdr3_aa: CSDGAEAFF
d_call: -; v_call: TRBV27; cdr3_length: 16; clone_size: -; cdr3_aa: CASSLWGGSANTEAFF
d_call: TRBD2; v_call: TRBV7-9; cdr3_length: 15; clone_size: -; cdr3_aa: CASSSRLAGPNEQFF
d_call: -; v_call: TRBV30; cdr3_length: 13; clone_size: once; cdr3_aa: CAWSLTVNTEAFF
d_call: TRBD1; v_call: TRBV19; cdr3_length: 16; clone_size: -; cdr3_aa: CASSSLGDSATDTQYF
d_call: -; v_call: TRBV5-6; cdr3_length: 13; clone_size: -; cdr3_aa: CASSLTGAYGYTF
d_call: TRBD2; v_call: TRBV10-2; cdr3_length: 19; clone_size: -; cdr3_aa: CASSEPGRTSGGHTDTQYF
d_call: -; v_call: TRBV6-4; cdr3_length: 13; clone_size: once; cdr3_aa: CASSDVGGEEQFF
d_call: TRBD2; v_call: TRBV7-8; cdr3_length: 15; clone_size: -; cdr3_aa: CASGLAGAGTVEQYF
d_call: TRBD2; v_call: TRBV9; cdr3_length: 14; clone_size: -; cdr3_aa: CASSASGSPYEQYF
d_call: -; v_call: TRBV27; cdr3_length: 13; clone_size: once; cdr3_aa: CASSLALSTEAFF
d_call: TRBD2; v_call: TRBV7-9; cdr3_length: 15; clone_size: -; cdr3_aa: CASSNLGGRGETQYF
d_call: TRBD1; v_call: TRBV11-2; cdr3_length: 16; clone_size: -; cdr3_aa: CASSPEPGTGGGEQYF
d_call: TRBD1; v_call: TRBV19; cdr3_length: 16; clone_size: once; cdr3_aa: CASSIPTGGSNQPQHF